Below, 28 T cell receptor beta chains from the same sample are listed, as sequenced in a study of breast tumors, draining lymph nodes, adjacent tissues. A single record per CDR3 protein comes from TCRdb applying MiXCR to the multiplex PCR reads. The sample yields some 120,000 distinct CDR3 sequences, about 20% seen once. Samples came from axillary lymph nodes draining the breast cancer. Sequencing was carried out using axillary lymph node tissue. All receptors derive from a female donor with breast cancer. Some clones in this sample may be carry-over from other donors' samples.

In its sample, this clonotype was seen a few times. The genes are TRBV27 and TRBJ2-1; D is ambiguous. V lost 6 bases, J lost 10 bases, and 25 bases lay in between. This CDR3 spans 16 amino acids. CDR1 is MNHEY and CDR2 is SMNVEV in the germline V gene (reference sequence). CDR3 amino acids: CASSPVPPDWAVEQFF. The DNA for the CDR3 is TGTGCCAGCAGCCCAGTCCCTCCCGACTGGGCGGTGGAGCAGTTCTTC.

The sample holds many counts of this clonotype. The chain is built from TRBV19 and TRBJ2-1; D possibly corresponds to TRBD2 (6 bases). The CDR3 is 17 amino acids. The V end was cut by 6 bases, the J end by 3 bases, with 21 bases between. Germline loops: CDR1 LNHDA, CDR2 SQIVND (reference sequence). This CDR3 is CASRNLGLAEIYNEQFF. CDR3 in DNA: TGTGCCAGTAGAAACCTCGGGTTAGCGGAGATCTACAATGAGCAGTTCTTC.

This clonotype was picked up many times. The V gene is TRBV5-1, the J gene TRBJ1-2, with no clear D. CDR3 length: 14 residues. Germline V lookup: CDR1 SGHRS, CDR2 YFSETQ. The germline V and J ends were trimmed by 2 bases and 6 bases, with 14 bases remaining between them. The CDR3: CASSLEAAGNGYTF. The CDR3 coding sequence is TGCGCCAGCAGCTTAGAGGCAGCGGGGAATGGCTACACCTTC.

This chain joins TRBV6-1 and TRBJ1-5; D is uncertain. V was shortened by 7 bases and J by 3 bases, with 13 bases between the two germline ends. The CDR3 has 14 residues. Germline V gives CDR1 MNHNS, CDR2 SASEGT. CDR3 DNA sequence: TGTGCCAGCAACCCCGACCCGGTCAATCAGCCCCAGCATTTT. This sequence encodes CASNPDPVNQPQHF.

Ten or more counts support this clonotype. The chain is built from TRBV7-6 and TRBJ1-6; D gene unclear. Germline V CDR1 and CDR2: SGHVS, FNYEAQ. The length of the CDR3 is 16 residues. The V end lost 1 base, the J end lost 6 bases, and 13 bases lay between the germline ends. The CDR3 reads CASSLGPSHTNSPLHF. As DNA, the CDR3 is TGTGCCAGCAGCTTAGGTCCCTCCCACACTAATTCACCCCTCCACTTT.

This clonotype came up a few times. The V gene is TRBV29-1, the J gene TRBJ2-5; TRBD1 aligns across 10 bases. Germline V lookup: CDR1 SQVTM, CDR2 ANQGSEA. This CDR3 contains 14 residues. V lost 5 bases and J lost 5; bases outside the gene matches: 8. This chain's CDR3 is CSVLPLTGGETQYF. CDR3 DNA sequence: TGCAGCGTTCTGCCCCTGACAGGGGGCGAGACCCAGTACTTC.

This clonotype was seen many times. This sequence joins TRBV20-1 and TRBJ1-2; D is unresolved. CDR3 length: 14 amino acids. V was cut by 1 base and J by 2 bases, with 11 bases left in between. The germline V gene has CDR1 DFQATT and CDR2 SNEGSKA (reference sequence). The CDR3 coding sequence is TGCAGTGCTAGAGTCAGAAACAGAAACTATGGCTACACCTTC. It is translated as CSARVRNRNYGYTF.

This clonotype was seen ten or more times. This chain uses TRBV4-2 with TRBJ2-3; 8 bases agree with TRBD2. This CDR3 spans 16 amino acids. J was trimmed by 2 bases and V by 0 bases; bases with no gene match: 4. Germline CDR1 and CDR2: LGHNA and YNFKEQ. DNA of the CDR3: TGTGCCAGCAGCCAAGATGACGGGAGGGTCACAGATACGCAGTATTTT. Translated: CASSQDDGRVTDTQYF.

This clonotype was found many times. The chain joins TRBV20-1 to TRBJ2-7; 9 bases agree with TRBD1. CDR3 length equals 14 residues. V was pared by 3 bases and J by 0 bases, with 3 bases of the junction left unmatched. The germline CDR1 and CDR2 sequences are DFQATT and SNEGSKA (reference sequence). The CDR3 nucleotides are TGCAGTGCTAGCGCGACAGGGGGCTCCTACGAGCAGTACTTC. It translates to CSASATGGSYEQYF.

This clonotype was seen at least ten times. The DNA for the CDR3 is TGCGCCAGCAGCGCGCCCGGAATACAAGAGACCCAGTACTTC. This encodes CASSAPGIQETQYF. This chain joins TRBV5-1 and TRBJ2-5; D gene uncertain. The CDR3 spans 14 residues. Germline-derived CDR1 and CDR2 are SGHRS and YFSETQ. V lost 4 bases to trimming and J lost 2 bases, with 12 bases between them. Combining the CDR3 with reference TRBV5-1 and TRBJ2-5 gives the whole variable domain KAGVTQTPRYLIKTRGQQVTLSCSPISGHRSVSWYQQTPGQGLQFLFEYFSETQRNKGNFPGRFSGRQFSNSRSEMNVSTLELGDSALYLCASSAPGIQETQYFGPGTRLLVL.

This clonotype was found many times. The DNA for the CDR3 is TGCAGCGTCCTCGGGGGTAACCTTCAATACGAGCAGTACTTC. Protein sequence: CSVLGGNLQYEQYF. The chain has TRBV29-1 and TRBJ2-7; a weak D match, TRBD2 (6 bases). The V gene lost 6 bases and the J gene lost 4 bases, with 19 bases spanning the gap. The CDR3 is 14 amino acids. Germline-derived CDR1 and CDR2 are SQVTM and ANQGSEA.

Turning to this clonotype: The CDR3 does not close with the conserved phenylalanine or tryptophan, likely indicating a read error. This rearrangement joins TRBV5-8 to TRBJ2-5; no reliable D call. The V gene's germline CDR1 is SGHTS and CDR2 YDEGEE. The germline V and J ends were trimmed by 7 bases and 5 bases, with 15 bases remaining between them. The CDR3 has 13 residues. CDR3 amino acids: CASYRGQRETQYS. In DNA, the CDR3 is TGTGCCAGCTACCGTGGTCAGAGGGAGACCCAGTACTCC.

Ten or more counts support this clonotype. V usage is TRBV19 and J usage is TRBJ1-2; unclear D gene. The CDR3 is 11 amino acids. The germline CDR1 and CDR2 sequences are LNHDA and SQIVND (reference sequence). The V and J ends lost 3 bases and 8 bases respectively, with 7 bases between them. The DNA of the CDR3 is TGTGCCAGTAGTATTTTAGGAGGCTACACCTTC. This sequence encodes CASSILGGYTF. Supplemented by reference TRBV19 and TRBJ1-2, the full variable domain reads DGGITQSPKYLFRKEGQNVTLSCEQNLNHDAMYWYRQDPGQGLRLIYYSQIVNDFQKGDIAEGYSVSREKKESFPLTVTSAQKNPTAFYLCASSILGGYTFGSGTRLTVV.

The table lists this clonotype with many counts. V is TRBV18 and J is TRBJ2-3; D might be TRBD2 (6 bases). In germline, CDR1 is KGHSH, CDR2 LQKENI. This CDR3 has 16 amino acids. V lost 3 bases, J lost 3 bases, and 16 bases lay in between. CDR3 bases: TGTGCCAGCTCACCGGTAGTAGCGGAGAGAACAGATACGCAGTATTTT. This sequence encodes CASSPVVAERTDTQYF.

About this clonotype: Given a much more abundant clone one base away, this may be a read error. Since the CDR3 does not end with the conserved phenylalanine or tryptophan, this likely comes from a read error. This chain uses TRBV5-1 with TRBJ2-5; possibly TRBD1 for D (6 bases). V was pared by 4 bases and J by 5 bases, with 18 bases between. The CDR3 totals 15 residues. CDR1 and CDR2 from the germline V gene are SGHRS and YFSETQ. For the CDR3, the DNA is TGCGCCAGCAGCCCCGGGACAAGGGTCGCTGAGACCCAGTACCTC. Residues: CASSPGTRVAETQYL.

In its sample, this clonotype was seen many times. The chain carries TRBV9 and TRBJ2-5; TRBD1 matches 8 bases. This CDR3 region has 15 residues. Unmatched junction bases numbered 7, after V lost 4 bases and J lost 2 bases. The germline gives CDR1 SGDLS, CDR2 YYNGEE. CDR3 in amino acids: CASSPGTGGQETQYF. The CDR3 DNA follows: TGTGCCAGCAGCCCCGGGACAGGCGGTCAAGAGACCCAGTACTTC.

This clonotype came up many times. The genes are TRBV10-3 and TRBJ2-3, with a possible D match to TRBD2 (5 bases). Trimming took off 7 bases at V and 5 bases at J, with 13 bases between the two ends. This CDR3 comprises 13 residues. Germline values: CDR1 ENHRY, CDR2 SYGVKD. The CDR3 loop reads CAIKDPRGDTQYF. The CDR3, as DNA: TGTGCCATCAAGGACCCCCGGGGAGATACGCAGTATTTT.

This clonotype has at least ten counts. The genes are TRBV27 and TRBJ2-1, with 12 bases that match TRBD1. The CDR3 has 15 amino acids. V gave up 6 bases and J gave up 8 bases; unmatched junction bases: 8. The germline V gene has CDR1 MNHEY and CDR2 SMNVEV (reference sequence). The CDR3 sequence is CASRPGQGAVDEQFF. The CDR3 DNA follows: TGTGCCAGCAGGCCGGGACAGGGGGCAGTCGATGAGCAGTTCTTC.

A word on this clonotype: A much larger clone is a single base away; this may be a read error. This CDR3 is CAGSFWASGSAGDEQYF. As DNA, the CDR3 is TGTGCCGGCAGTTTCTGGGCTAGCGGGAGCGCGGGGGACGAGCAGTACTTC. The chain couples TRBV27 to TRBJ2-7; 10 positions match TRBD2. The CDR3 covers 17 residues. Germline CDR1 MNHEY, CDR2 SMNVEV (reference sequence).

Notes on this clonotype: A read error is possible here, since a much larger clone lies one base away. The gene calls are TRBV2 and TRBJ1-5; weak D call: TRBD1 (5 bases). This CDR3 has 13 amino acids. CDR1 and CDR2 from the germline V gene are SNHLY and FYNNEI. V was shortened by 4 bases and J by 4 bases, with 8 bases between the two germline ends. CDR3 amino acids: CASSGGQNQPQHF. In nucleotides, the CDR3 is TGTGCCAGCAGTGGGGGCCAGAATCAGCCCCAGCATTTT.

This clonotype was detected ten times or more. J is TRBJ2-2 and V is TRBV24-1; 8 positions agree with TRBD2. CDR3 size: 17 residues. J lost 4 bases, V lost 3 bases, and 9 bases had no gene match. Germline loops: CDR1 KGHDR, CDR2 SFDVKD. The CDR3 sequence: CATSDRHQGTSTGELFF. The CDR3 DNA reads TGTGCCACCAGTGATCGGCATCAGGGGACTAGCACCGGGGAGCTGTTTTTT.

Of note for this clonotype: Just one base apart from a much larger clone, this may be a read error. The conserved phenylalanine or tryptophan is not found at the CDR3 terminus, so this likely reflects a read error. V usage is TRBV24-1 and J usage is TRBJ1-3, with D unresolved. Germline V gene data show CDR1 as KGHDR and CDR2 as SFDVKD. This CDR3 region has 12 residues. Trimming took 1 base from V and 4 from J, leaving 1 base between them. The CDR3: CATSDFGNTIYL. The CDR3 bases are TGTGCCACCAGTGATTTCGGAAACACCATATATCTT.

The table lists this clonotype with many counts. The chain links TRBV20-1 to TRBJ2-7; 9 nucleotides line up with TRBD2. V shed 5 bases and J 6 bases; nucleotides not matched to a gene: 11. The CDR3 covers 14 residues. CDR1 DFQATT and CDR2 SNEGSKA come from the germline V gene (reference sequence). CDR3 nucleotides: TGCAGTGCTTTATCTAGCGGGATCCTCGGCGAGCAGTACTTC. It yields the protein CSALSSGILGEQYF.

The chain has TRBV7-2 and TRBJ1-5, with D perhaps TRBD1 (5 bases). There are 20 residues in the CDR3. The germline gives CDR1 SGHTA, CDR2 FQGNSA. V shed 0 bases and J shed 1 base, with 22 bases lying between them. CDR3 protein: CASSLAGTSPRGNSNQPQHF. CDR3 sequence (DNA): TGTGCCAGCAGCTTAGCGGGGACCTCACCCCGAGGCAACAGCAATCAGCCCCAGCATTTT. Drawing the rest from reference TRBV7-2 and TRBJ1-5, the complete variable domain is GAGVSQSPSNKVTEKGKDVELRCDPISGHTALYWYRQSLGQGLEFLIYFQGNSAPDKSGLPSDRFSAERTGGSVSTLTIQRTQQEDSAVYLCASSLAGTSPRGNSNQPQHFGDGTRLSIL.

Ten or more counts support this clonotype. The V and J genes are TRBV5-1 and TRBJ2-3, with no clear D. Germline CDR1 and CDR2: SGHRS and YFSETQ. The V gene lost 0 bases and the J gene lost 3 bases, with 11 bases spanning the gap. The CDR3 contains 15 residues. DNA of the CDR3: TGCGCCAGCAGCTTGGACAGCCTTGGGACAGATACGCAGTATTTT. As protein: CASSLDSLGTDTQYF.

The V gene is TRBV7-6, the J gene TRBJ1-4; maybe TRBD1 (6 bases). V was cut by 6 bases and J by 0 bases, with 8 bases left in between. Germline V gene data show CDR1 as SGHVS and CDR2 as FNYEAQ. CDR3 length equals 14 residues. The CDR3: CASRQGPTNEKLFF. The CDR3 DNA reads TGTGCCAGCAGACAGGGCCCAACTAATGAAAAACTGTTTTTT.

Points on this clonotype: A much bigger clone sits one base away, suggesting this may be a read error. The CDR3 loop reads CASNPGLAGGPHEQFF. The CDR3 DNA sequence: TGTGCCAGCAACCCAGGACTAGCGGGAGGGCCACATGAGCAGTTCTTC. The V gene is TRBV5-4, the J gene TRBJ2-1, with 15 bases matching TRBD2. V lost 6 bases to trimming and J lost 8 bases; unmatched junction nucleotides: 9. The CDR3 spans 16 residues. Germline assignment: CDR1 SGHNT and CDR2 YYREEE (reference sequence).

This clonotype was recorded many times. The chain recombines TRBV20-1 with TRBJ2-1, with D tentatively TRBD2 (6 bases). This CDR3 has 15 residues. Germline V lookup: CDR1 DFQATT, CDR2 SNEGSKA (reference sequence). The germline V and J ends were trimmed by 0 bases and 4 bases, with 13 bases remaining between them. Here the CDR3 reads CSARDSGLAYNEQFF. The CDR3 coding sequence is TGCAGTGCTAGAGATAGCGGACTCGCATACAATGAGCAGTTCTTC.